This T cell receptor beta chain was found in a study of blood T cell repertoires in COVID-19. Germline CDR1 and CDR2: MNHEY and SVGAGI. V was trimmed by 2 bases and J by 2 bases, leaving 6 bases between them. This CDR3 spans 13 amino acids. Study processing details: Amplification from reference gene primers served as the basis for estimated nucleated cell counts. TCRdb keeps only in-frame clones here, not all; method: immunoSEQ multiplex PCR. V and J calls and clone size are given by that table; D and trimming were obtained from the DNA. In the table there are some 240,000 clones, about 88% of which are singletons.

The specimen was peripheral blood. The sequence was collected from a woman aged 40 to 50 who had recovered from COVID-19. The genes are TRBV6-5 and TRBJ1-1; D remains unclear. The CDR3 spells CASSYGSNTEAFF. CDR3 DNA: TGTGCCAGCAGTTACGGCAGTAACACTGAAGCTTTCTTT.